The 9 T cell receptor beta chains reported below all come from one sample, sequenced in a study of shared clonotypes between healthy human individuals. The naive CD8 subset, CD45RO-negative cells positively selected for CCR7, excluded terminally differentiated effector memory CD45RA+ cells. Profiling relied on immunoSEQ multiplex PCR, and the TCRdb table lists in-frame clones only, not all of them. The repertoire holds millions of clones, with 85% to 95% as singletons. Sample: naive CD8+ T cells sorted from blood. The receptors originated from a man between 18 and 29 years old in good health.

This chain links TRBV5-8 with TRBJ1-2; TRBD1 might be the D (6 bases). The CDR3 is 14 residues long. In germline, CDR1 is SGHTS, CDR2 YDEGEE. Between the trimmed V and J ends, which lost 4 bases and 7 bases, there was a span of 17 bases. The DNA for the CDR3 is TGTGCCAGCAGCACTGTGACAGGCCCGCTTGGCTACACCTTC. Protein: CASSTVTGPLGYTF.

The CDR3 loop is CASSSSPGQGAVGYTF. CDR3 sequence (DNA): TGTGCCAGCAGCTCCTCCCCGGGACAGGGGGCTGTTGGCTACACCTTC. The V gene is TRBV7-6, the J gene TRBJ1-2; 12 bases are shared with TRBD1. The CDR3 loop spans 16 amino acids. Trimming at V came to 4 bases and at J to 7 bases, leaving 10 bases not matched to a gene. Looked up from germline, CDR1 is SGHVS and CDR2 is FNYEAQ.

As for this clone: The sample contains more than one DNA sequence encoding this CDR3. This chain connects TRBV5-6 to TRBJ2-7; the D is unclear. CDR3 length: 12 residues. The germline gives CDR1 SGHDT, CDR2 YYEEEE. Trimming took 0 bases from V and 4 from J, leaving 5 bases between them. The CDR3, as DNA: TGTGCCAGCAGCTTGGGTGGGTACGAGCAGTACTTC. Translation gives CASSLGGYEQYF.

This sequence joins TRBV6-1 and TRBJ2-3; D gene uncertain. In germline, CDR1 is MNHNS, CDR2 SASEGT. The CDR3 covers 14 residues. V gave up 6 bases and J gave up 5 bases, with 15 bases separating them. CDR3 region: CASRDYFAGDTQYF. In nucleotides, the CDR3 is TGTGCCAGCAGGGATTATTTTGCAGGAGATACGCAGTATTTT.

The chain couples TRBV6-5 to TRBJ1-1; TRBD1 matches at 8 bases. J was trimmed by 5 bases and V by 7 bases; bases with no gene match: 6. This CDR3 contains 13 residues. Germline lookup yields CDR1 MNHEY and CDR2 SVGAGI. For the CDR3, the DNA is TGTGCCAGCAAGACAGGGGTTTTAACTGAAGCTTTCTTT. Protein sequence: CASKTGVLTEAFF.

This chain uses TRBV7-9 with TRBJ2-7; perhaps TRBD2 as D (6 bases). This CDR3 is 14 amino acids long. Germline V gene lookup returns CDR1 SEHNR and CDR2 FQNEAQ (reference sequence). Trimming shortened V by 5 bases and J by 3 bases, and 14 bases separated the two germline ends. The CDR3 nucleotides are TGTGCCAGCAGCCCCCAGGGCGGGGACTACGAGCAGTACTTC. It codes for CASSPQGGDYEQYF.

Here the CDR3 DNA reads TGTGCCAGTAGTATAGGGGACAGGGGGTGGCGGAACACTGAAGCTTTCTTT. Translated: CASSIGDRGWRNTEAFF. This chain links TRBV19 with TRBJ1-1; 11 positions agree with TRBD1. The CDR3 loop spans 17 amino acids. Germline CDR1 and CDR2: LNHDA and SQIVND (reference sequence). V lost 1 base, J lost 1 base, and 5 bases stayed unmatched. Based on the CDR3 plus reference TRBV19 and TRBJ1-1, the full variable domain is DGGITQSPKYLFRKEGQNVTLSCEQNLNHDAMYWYRQDPGQGLRLIYYSQIVNDFQKGDIAEGYSVSREKKESFPLTVTSAQKNPTAFYLCASSIGDRGWRNTEAFFGQGTRLTVV.

This clone was detected only once. The chain joins TRBV19 to TRBJ2-7, with D perhaps TRBD1 (6 bases). The CDR3 spans 14 residues. Germline CDR1 LNHDA, CDR2 SQIVND (reference sequence). Trimming stripped 4 bases from V and 1 base from J, with 11 bases between. The CDR3 coding sequence is TGTGCCAGTAGTACGCCAGGGGAATCCTACGAGCAGTACTTC. Its translation: CASSTPGESYEQYF. Drawing the rest from reference TRBV19 and TRBJ2-7, the complete variable domain is DGGITQSPKYLFRKEGQNVTLSCEQNLNHDAMYWYRQDPGQGLRLIYYSQIVNDFQKGDIAEGYSVSREKKESFPLTVTSAQKNPTAFYLCASSTPGESYEQYFGPGTRLTVT.

As regards this clone: The junction departs from germline at one end; a sequencing error may be responsible. This chain joins TRBV4-1 and TRBJ2-1, with no clear D. CDR1 and CDR2 from the germline V gene are MGHRA and YSYEKL. This CDR3 spans 13 amino acids. The CDR3 DNA sequence: TGCGCCAGCAGCCAAGTCTCCTCCAATGAGCAGTTCTTC. Encoded protein: CASSQVSSNEQFF.